Listed below are T cell receptor beta chains from one sample, sequenced in a study of OX40 agonist ivuxolimab in advanced cancers. Repertoires were generated with immunoSEQ multiplex PCR, while TCRdb's copy carries only in-frame clones and drops some. The sample yields approximately 17,000 clones, about four fifths seen once. This specimen consisted of CD4+ or CD8+ T cells sorted from blood, obtained in a trial of the OX40 agonist ivuxolimab. All receptors derive from an adult with an advanced solid tumor such as melanoma, head and neck, liver or kidney cancer. Each CDR3 is given with its conserved first and last residue. A D gene is named only where the DNA matches it firmly. Clone size is not always given. Where it is, it says once, few, many or a class for expanded clones.

clone size	J gene	D gene	V gene	CDR3 protein	CDR3 DNA
once	TRBJ2-7	NA	TRBV13	CASSPREMVEQYF	TGTGCCAGCAGTCCACGGGAGATGGTCGAGCAGTACTTC
NA	TRBJ1-5	NA	TRBV19	CASSIGGNQPQHF	TGTGCCAGTAGTATAGGTGGCAATCAGCCCCAGCATTTT
once	TRBJ2-3	TRBD2	TRBV28	CASSLGTGTSGSFDTQYF	TGTGCCAGCAGTCTAGGAACCGGGACTAGCGGGAGTTTCGATACGCAGTATTTT
NA	TRBJ2-5	NA	TRBV7-9	CASSTPTGQETQYF	TGTGCCAGCAGCACACCCACAGGGCAAGAGACCCAGTACTTC
NA	TRBJ2-7	NA	TRBV11-2	CASSPWVDEQYF	TGTGCCAGCAGCCCTTGGGTGGACGAGCAGTACTTC
NA	TRBJ2-1	TRBD2	TRBV2	CASRVAGPANGQFF	TGTGCCAGCAGGGTAGCGGGGCCAGCGAATGGGCAGTTCTTC
NA	TRBJ1-1	TRBD1	TRBV9	CASSTDTGGRSTEAFF	TGTGCCAGCAGCACCGATACAGGGGGCAGGAGCACTGAAGCTTTCTTT
NA	TRBJ2-1	TRBD2	TRBV30	CACLAGAWNEQFF	TGTGCCTGTCTAGCGGGGGCTTGGAATGAGCAGTTCTTC
NA	TRBJ1-2	NA	TRBV27	CASSEDVSPNYGYTF	TGTGCCAGCAGTGAGGATGTTTCCCCAAACTATGGCTACACCTTC
NA	TRBJ1-5	NA	TRBV21-1	CASSKRPQGAWQPQHF	TGTGCCAGCAGCAAACGCCCCCAGGGGGCGTGGCAGCCCCAGCATTTT
NA	TRBJ2-1	TRBD2	TRBV28	CASSPLRGGRYNEQFF	TGTGCCAGCAGCCCGTTGAGAGGCGGGAGATACAATGAGCAGTTCTTC
NA	TRBJ1-5	NA	TRBV5-5	CASSFDGSAQHF	TGTGCCAGCAGCTTTGACGGGAGTGCCCAGCATTTT
NA	TRBJ2-3	NA	TRBV27	CASRLSTDTQYF	TGTGCCAGCAGGCTAAGTACAGATACGCAGTATTTT
NA	TRBJ1-4	NA	TRBV9	CASSPGDGEKLFF	TGTGCCAGCAGCCCAGGGGACGGGGAAAAACTGTTTTTT
NA	TRBJ2-1	TRBD2	TRBV7-9	CASSPSGSLYNEQFF	TGTGCCAGCAGCCCTAGCGGGAGTCTTTACAATGAGCAGTTCTTC
NA	TRBJ1-3	NA	TRBV6-5	CASGLFGPGNTIYF	TGTGCCAGCGGCCTCTTTGGGCCCGGAAACACCATATATTTT
NA	TRBJ1-5	TRBD1	TRBV4-3	CASGQGVGGFSNQPQHF	TGCGCCAGCGGCCAAGGGGTAGGGGGCTTTAGCAATCAGCCCCAGCATTTT
NA	TRBJ2-2	TRBD1	TRBV6-5	CASSLTGGGELFF	TGTGCCAGCAGTCTGACAGGGGGTGGGGAGCTGTTTTTT
NA	TRBJ2-2	NA	TRBV4-3	CASSQEWGGNEAGELFF	TGCGCCAGCAGCCAAGAATGGGGCGGGAATGAGGCCGGGGAGCTGTTTTTT
NA	TRBJ2-1	TRBD2	TRBV5-1	CASSPSGGPNNEQFF	TGCGCCAGCAGCCCGTCGGGAGGGCCGAACAATGAGCAGTTCTTC
NA	TRBJ2-1	NA	TRBV6-6	CATSRAGRGNEQFF	TGTGCCACCTCCCGGGCAGGGCGAGGCAATGAGCAGTTCTTC
NA	TRBJ2-7	NA	TRBV6-5	CASSYAGQPVEQYF	TGTGCCAGCAGTTACGCGGGACAACCCGTGGAGCAGTACTTC
NA	TRBJ1-4	TRBD1	TRBV9	CASSVGDRGDEKLFF	TGTGCCAGCAGCGTAGGAGACAGGGGGGATGAAAAACTGTTTTTT
NA	TRBJ1-2	NA	TRBV4-1	CASSHLQRGPNYGYTF	TGCGCCAGCAGCCACTTACAACGGGGACCTAACTATGGCTACACCTTC
NA	TRBJ2-1	NA	TRBV27	CAIQNGYNEQFF	TGTGCCATCCAAAATGGCTACAATGAGCAGTTCTTC
NA	TRBJ2-5	TRBD1	TRBV7-9	CASSLGTGEETQYF	TGTGCCAGCAGCTTAGGGACAGGCGAAGAGACCCAGTACTTC
NA	TRBJ1-2	TRBD1	TRBV19	CASRGQGADNYGYTF	TGTGCCAGTAGGGGACAGGGGGCGGATAACTATGGCTACACCTTC
NA	TRBJ2-7	TRBD1	TRBV7-9	CASSSQGAYEQYF	TGTGCCAGCAGCTCCCAGGGGGCCTACGAGCAGTACTTC